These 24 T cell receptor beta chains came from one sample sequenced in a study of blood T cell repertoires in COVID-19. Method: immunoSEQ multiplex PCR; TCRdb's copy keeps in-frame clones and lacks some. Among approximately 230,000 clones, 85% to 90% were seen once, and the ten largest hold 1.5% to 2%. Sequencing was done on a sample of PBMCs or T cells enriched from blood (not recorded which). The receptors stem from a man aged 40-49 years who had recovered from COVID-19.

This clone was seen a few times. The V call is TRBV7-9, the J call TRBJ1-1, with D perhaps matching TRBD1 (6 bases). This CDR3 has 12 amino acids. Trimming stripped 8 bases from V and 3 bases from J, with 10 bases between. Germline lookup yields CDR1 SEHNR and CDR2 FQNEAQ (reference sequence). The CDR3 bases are TGTGCCAGCCAGGGGAGGGACACTGAAGCTTTCTTT. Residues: CASQGRDTEAFF.

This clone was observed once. The CDR3 bases are TGTGCTAGTGGTTCCCCTCCGCAGGGCTACACCTTC. The encoded protein is CASGSPPQGYTF. The chain uses TRBV12-5 and TRBJ1-2; D gene unclear. CDR3 size: 12 residues. V dropped 4 bases and J dropped 8 bases, with 11 bases sitting between them. Germline V gene sequence: CDR1 LGHNT, CDR2 FRNRAP.

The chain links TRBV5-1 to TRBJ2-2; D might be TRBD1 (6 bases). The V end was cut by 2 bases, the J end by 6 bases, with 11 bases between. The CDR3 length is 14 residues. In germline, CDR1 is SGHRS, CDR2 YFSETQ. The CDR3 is CASSFLRGPGELFF. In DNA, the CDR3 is TGCGCCAGCAGCTTCCTCAGGGGCCCCGGGGAGCTGTTTTTT.

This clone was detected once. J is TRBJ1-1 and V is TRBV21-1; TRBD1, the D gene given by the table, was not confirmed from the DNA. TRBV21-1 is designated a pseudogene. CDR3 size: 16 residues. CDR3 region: CASSKVGTGKNTEAFF. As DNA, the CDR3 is TGTGCCAGCAGCAAAGTGGGGACAGGGAAGAACACTGAAGCTTTCTTT.

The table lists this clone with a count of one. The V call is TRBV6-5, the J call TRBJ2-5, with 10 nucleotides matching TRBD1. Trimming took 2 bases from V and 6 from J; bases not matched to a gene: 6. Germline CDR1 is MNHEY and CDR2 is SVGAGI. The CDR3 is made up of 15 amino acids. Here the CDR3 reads CASSYGDRGRKTQYF. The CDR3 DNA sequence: TGTGCCAGCAGTTACGGCGACAGGGGGCGAAAGACCCAGTACTTC.

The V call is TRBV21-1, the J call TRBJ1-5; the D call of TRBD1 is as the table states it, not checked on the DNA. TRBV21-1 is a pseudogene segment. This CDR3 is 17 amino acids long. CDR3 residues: CASSKVKFEGGNQPQHF. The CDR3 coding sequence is TGTGCCAGCAGCAAAGTTAAGTTCGAAGGGGGCAATCAGCCCCAGCATTTT.

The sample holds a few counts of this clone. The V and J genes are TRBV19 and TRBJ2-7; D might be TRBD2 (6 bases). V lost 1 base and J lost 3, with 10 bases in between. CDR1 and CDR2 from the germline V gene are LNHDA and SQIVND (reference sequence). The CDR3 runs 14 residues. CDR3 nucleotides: TGTGCCAGTAGTATAGGCGGGACTTTCTACGAGCAGTACTTC. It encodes CASSIGGTFYEQYF.

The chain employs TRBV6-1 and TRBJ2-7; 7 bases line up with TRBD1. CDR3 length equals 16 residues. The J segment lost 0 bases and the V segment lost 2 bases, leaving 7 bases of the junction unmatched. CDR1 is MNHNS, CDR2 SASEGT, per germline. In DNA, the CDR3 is TGTGCCAGCAGTGAACGGGACAGACCCCACTCCTACGAGCAGTACTTC. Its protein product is CASSERDRPHSYEQYF.

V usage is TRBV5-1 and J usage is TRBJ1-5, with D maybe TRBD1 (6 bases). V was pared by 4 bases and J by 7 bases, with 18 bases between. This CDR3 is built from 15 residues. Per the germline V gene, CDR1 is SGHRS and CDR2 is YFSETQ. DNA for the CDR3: TGCGCCAGCAGCCGAGACGCGGGGGCTCAACAGCCCCAGCATTTT. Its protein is CASSRDAGAQQPQHF. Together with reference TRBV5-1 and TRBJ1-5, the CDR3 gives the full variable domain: KAGVTQTPRYLIKTRGQQVTLSCSPISGHRSVSWYQQTPGQGLQFLFEYFSETQRNKGNFPGRFSGRQFSNSRSEMNVSTLELGDSALYLCASSRDAGAQQPQHFGDGTRLSIL.

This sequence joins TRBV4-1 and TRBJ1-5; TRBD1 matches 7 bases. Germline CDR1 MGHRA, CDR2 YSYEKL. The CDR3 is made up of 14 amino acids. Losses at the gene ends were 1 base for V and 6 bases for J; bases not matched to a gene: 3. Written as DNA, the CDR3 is TGCGCCAGCAGCCAAGTACAGGGGCCTCAGCCCCAGCATTTT. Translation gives CASSQVQGPQPQHF.

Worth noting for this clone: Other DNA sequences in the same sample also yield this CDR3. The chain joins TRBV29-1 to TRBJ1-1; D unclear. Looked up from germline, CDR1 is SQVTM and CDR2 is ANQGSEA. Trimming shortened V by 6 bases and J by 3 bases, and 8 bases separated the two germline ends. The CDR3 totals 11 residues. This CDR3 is CSVEIDTEAFF. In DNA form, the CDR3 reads TGCAGCGTAGAGATTGACACTGAAGCTTTCTTT.

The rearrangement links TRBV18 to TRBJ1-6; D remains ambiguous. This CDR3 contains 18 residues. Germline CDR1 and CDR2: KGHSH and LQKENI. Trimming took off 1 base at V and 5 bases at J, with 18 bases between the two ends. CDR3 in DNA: TGTGCCAGCTCACCACAGCCCCTAGGACTTGTAGATAATTCACCCCTCCACTTT. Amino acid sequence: CASSPQPLGLVDNSPLHF.

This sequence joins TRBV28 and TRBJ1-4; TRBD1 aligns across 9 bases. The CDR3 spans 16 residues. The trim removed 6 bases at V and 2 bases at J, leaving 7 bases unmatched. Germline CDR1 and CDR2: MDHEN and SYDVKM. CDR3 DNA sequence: TGTGCCAGCAGCCGGGGACAGGGTCGGACTAATGAAAAACTGTTTTTT. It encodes CASSRGQGRTNEKLFF.

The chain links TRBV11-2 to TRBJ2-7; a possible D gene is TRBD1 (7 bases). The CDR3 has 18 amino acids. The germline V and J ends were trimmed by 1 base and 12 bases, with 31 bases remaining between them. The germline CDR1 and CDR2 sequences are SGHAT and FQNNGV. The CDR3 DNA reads TGTGCCAGCAGCTTAGGTCATCAGGGGGGTAGTCCCTTCGGGCAACTGTACTTC. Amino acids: CASSLGHQGGSPFGQLYF.

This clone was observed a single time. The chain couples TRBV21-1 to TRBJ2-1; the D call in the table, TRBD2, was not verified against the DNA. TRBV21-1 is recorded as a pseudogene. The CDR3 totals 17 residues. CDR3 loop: CASSKAEGTSGFREQFF. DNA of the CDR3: TGTGCCAGCAGCAAAGCGGAGGGAACTAGCGGGTTCCGGGAGCAGTTCTTC.

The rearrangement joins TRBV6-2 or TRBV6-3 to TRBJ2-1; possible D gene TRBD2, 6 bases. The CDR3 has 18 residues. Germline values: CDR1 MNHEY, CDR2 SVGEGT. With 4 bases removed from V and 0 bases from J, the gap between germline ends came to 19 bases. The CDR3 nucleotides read TGTGCCAGCAGTTCCCGGGGTAGCGGTACCGTCTCCTACAATGAGCAGTTCTTC. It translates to CASSSRGSGTVSYNEQFF.

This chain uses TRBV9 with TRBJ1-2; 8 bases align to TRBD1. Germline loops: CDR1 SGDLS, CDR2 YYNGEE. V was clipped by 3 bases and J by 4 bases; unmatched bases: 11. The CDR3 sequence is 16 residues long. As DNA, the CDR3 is TGTGCCAGCAGCGCACAGGGGGACGGGACTGGCTATGGCTACACCTTC. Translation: CASSAQGDGTGYGYTF.

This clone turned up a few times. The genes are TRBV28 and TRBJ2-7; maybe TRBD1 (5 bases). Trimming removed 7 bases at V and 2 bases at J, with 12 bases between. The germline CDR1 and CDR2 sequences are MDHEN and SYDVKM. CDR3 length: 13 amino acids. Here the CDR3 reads CASTLQGAYEQYF. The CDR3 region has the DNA TGTGCCAGCACCCTCCAGGGCGCCTACGAGCAGTACTTC.

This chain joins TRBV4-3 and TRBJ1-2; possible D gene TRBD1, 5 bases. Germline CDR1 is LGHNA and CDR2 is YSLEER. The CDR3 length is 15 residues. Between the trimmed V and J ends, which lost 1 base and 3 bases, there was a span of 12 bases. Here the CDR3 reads CASSQAPGGHYGYTF. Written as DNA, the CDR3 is TGCGCCAGCAGCCAAGCCCCGGGGGGTCACTATGGCTACACCTTC.

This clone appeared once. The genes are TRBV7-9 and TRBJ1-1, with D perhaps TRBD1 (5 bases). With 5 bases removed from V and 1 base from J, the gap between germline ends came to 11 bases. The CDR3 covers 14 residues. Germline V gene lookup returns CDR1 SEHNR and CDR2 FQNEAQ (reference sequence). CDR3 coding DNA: TGTGCCAGCAGCCGGATGGGGGGGAACACTGAAGCTTTCTTT. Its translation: CASSRMGGNTEAFF.

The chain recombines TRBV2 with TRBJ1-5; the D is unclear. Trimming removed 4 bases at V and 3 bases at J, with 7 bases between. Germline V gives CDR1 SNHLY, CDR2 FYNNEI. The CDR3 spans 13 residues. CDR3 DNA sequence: TGTGCCAGCAGTGGCCAGGCCAATCAGCCCCAGCATTTT. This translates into CASSGQANQPQHF. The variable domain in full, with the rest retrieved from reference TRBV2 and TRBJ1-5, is EPEVTQTPSHQVTQMGQEVILRCVPISNHLYFYWYRQILGQKVEFLVSFYNNEISEKSEIFDDQFSVERPDGSNFTLKIRSTKLEDSAMYFCASSGQANQPQHFGDGTRLSIL.

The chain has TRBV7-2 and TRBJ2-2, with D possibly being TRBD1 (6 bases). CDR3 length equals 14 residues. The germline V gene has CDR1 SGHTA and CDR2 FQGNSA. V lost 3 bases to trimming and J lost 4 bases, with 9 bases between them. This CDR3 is CASSFGQSTGELFF. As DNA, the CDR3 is TGTGCCAGCAGCTTTGGACAGTCCACCGGGGAGCTGTTTTTT.

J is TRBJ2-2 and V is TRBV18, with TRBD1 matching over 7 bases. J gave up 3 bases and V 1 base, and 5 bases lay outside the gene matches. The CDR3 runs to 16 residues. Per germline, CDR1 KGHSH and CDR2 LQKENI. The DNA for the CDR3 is TGTGCCAGCTCACCACTCTGGCAGGGGGACACCGGGGAGCTGTTTTTT. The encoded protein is CASSPLWQGDTGELFF.

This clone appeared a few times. The CDR3 sequence: CASSLGRGTTNEKLFF. Written as DNA, the CDR3 is TGTGCCAGCAGCTTGGGCAGGGGAACAACTAATGAAAAACTGTTTTTT. V usage is TRBV5-4 and J usage is TRBJ1-4; perhaps TRBD1 as D (6 bases). The CDR3 length is 16 residues. Germline values: CDR1 SGHNT, CDR2 YYREEE (reference sequence). V lost 0 bases and J 0 bases, leaving 9 bases between the germline ends.